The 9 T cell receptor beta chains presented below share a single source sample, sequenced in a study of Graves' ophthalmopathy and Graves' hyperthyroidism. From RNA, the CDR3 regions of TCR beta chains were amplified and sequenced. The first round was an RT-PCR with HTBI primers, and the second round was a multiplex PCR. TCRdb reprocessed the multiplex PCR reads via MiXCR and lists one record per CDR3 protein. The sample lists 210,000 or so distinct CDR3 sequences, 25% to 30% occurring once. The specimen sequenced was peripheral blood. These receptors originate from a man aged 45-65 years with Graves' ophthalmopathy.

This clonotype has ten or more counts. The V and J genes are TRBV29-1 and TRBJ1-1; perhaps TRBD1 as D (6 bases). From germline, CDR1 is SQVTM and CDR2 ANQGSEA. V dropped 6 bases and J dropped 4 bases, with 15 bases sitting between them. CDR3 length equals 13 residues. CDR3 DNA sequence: TGCAGCGTCCAGTCAGGGGCGGGCACTGAAGCTTTCTTT. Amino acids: CSVQSGAGTEAFF. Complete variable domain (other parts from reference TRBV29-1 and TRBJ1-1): SAVISQKPSRDICQRGTSLTIQCQVDSQVTMMFWYRQQPGQSLTLIATANQGSEATYESGFVIDKFPISRPNLTFSTLTVSNMSPEDSSIYLCSVQSGAGTEAFFGQGTRLTVV.

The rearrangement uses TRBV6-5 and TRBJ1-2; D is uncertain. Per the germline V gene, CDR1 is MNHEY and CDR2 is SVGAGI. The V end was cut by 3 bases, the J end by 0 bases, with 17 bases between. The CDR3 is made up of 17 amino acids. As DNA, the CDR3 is TGTGCCAGCAGTTATTCGGCCACGGCGAATTCTAACTATGGCTACACCTTC. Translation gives CASSYSATANSNYGYTF.

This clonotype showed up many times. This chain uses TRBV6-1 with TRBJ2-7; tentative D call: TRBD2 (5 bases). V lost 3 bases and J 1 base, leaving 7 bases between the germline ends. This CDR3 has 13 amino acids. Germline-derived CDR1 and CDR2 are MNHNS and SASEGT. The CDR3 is CASSERESYEQYF. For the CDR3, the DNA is TGTGCCAGCAGTGAGAGGGAGTCCTACGAGCAGTACTTC.

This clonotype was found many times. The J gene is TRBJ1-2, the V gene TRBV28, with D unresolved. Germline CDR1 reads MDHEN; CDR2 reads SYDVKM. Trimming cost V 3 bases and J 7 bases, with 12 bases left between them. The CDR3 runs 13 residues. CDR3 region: CASSFRKAGGYTF. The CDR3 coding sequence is TGTGCCAGCAGTTTTAGGAAGGCAGGTGGCTACACCTTC.

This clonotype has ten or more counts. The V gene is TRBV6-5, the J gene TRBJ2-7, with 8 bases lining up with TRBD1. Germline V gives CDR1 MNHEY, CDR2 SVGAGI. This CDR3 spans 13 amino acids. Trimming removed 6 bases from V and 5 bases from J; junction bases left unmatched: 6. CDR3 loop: CASRFQGAHEQYF. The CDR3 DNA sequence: TGTGCCAGCAGGTTCCAGGGGGCGCACGAGCAGTACTTC.

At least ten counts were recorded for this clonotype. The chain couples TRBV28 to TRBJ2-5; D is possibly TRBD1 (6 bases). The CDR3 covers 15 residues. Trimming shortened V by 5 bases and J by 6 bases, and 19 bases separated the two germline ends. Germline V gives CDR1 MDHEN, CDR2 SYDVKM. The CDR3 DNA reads TGTGCCAGCAGTGCCCAAAACAGGGCTGAGAAGACCCAGTACTTC. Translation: CASSAQNRAEKTQYF.

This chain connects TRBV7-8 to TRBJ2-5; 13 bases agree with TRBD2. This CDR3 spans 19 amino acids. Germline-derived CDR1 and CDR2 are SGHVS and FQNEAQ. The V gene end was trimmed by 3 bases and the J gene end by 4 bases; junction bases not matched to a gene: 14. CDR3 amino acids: CASSLARLAGGSVRETQYF. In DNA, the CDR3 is TGTGCCAGCAGCTTGGCCCGACTAGCGGGAGGTAGTGTAAGAGAGACCCAGTACTTC.

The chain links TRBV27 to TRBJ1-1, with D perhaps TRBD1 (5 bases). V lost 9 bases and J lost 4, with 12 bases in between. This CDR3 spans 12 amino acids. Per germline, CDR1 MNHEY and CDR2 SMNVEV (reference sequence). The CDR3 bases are TGTGCCAGGGGTTTTAGGGGCACTGAAGCTTTCTTT. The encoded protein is CARGFRGTEAFF.

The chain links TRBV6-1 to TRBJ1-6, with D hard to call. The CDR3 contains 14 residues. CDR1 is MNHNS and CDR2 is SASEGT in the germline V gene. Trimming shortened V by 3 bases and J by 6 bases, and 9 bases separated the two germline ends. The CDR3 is CASSDAPGNSPLHF. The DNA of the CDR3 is TGTGCCAGCAGTGACGCCCCGGGTAATTCACCCCTCCACTTT.